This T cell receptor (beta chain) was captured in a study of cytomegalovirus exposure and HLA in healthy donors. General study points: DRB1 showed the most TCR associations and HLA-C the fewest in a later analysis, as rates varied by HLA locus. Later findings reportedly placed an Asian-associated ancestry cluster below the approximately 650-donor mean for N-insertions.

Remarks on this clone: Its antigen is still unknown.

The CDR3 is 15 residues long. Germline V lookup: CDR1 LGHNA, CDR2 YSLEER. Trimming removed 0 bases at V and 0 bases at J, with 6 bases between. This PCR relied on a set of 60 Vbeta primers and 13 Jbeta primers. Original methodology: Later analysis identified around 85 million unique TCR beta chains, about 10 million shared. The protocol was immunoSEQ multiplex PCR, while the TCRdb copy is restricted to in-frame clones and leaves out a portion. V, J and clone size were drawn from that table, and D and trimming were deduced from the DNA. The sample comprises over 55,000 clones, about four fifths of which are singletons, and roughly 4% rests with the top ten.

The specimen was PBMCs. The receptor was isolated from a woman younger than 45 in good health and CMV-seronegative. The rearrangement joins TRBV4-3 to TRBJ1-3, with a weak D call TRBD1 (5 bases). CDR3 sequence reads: CASSQDRVSGNTIYF. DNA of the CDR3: TGCGCCAGCAGCCAAGACAGGGTCTCTGGAAACACCATATATTTT.